This T cell receptor beta chain was captured in a study of neurological immune-mediated disorders. Germline V gene data show CDR1 as MDHEN and CDR2 as SYDVKM. CDR3 size: 11 residues. This clonotype was found many times. From the 5' RACE reads, TCRdb called clonotypes with MiXCR, one entry per CDR3 protein. The repertoire holds approximately 89,000 distinct CDR3 sequences, about 13% seen once, with approximately 5% in the top ten. Time point denoted: longitudinal time-point 2. The chain is built from TRBV28 and TRBJ2-7; 9 positions agree with TRBD1. This clonotype was sampled from a female donor with HTLV-1-associated myelopathy (HAM/TSP). Sequencing was performed on PBMCs. Here the CDR3 DNA reads TGTGCGACAGGGGGCTCCTACGAGCAGTACTTC. Its translation is CATGGSYEQYF. Full variable domain (remainder filled in from reference TRBV28 and TRBJ2-7): DVKVTQSSRYLVKRTGEKVFLECVQDMDHENMFWYRQDPGLGLRLIYFSYDVKMKEKGDIPEGYSVSREKKERFSLILESASTNQTSMYLCATGGSYEQYFGPGTRLTVT.